This TCR beta chain was retrieved from a study of cytomegalovirus exposure and HLA in healthy donors. This CDR3 contains 18 residues. In germline, CDR1 is SEHNR, CDR2 FQNEAQ (reference sequence). Losses at the gene ends were 4 bases for V and 2 bases for J; bases not matched to a gene: 15. Use of 60 Vbeta and 13 Jbeta primers characterized the PCR. Profiling relied on immunoSEQ multiplex PCR, and the TCRdb table lists in-frame clones only, not all of them. The sample contains over 100,000 clones, over 75% of which appear only once. The origin of this receptor is a man aged 30 to 45 in good health and CMV-seronegative. The chain has TRBV7-9 and TRBJ2-5, with 8 bases matching TRBD2. The sample taken for sequencing was PBMCs. This CDR3 is CASSSRYMRRGDQETQYF. DNA of the CDR3: TGTGCCAGCAGCTCGAGATATATGAGGCGGGGGGATCAAGAGACCCAGTACTTC.